This record covers a single T cell receptor beta chain. TCRdb fed the PCR reads into MiXCR, producing one record per CDR3 protein. The repertoire holds over 9,500 distinct CDR3 sequences, with 22% as singletons. V dropped 1 base and J dropped 1 base, with 8 bases sitting between them. The germline gives CDR1 LGHDT, CDR2 YNNKEL (reference sequence). This CDR3 has 15 residues. This sample stems from a study of immune characterization of retroperitoneal liposarcoma. The clonotype originates from a female donor with retroperitoneal liposarcoma. Material for sequencing was blood. The chain uses TRBV3-1 and TRBJ2-1; D is perhaps TRBD2 (6 bases). The CDR3 sequence is CASSQAGESYNEQFF. The CDR3 DNA is TGTGCCAGCAGCCAAGCGGGAGAGTCCTACAATGAGCAGTTCTTC.